This T cell receptor (beta chain) comes out of a study of shared clonotypes between healthy human individuals. Study information: In total, the donors were two women and three men aged 18 to 49.

This clone was seen only once. The protocol was immunoSEQ multiplex PCR, while the TCRdb copy is restricted to in-frame clones and leaves out a portion. The table shows some 1.1 million clones, with 70% to 80% occurring only once. The CDR3 loop spans 12 amino acids. V dropped 1 base and J dropped 6 bases, with 6 bases sitting between them. Germline V lookup: CDR1 LNHNV, CDR2 YYDKDF (reference sequence). Donation came from healthy HIV-negative adults that had no recent acute infections or vaccinations. Sequenced sample: memory CD4+ T cells from PBMCs. This sample's subset: CD45RA-negative fraction. The J gene is TRBJ1-2, the V gene TRBV15; D gene ambiguous. This receptor was identified in a man between 18 and 29 years old in good health. Some clones in this sample may be carry-over from other donors' samples. The CDR3 loop is CATSRAEDGYTF. For the CDR3, the DNA is TGTGCCACCAGCAGAGCGGAGGATGGCTACACCTTC. Looking up the rest from reference TRBV15 and TRBJ1-2 gives the full variable domain: DAMVIQNPRYQVTQFGKPVTLSCSQTLNHNVMYWYQQKSSQAPKLLFHYYDKDFNNEADTPDNFQSRRPNTSFCFLDIRSPGLGDTAMYLCATSRAEDGYTFGSGTRLTVV.